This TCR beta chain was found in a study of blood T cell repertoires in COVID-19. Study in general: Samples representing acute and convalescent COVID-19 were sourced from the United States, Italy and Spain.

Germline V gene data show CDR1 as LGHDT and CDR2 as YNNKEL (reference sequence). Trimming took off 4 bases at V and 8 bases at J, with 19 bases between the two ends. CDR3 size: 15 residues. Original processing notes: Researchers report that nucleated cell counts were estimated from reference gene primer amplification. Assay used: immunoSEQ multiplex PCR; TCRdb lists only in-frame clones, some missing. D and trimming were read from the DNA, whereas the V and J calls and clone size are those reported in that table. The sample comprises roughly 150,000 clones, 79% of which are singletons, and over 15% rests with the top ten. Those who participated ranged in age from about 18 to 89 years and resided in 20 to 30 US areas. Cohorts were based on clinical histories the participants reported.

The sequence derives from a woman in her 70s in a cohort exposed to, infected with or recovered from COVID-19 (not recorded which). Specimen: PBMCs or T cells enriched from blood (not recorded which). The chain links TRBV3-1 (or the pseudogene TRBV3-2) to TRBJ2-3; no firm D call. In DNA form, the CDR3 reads TGTGCCAGCAGCCCCTTGAATGCGGCGTTTAGTACGCAGTATTTT. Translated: CASSPLNAAFSTQYF.